This entry is about one T cell receptor beta chain. Its antigen is as yet unknown. This CDR3 spans 16 amino acids. Trimming removed 5 bases from V and 1 base from J, with 17 bases in between. Germline V CDR1 and CDR2: MDHEN, SYDVKM. Using immunoSEQ multiplex PCR, the repertoire was profiled, and TCRdb retains in-frame clones only, with some absent. Among around 170,000 clones listed, around 85% were seen once. The sample originates from a study of Ad26.COV2.S vaccination and SARS-CoV-2 variants. Study outcomes and limitations: Spike-specific TCR breadth was greater after Ad26.COV2.S than placebo. Reports say spike-specific CD8+ and CD4+ T cell responses covered substantial breadth after vaccination.

The J gene is TRBJ1-1, the V gene TRBV28; D is possibly TRBD1 (5 bases). The source was peripheral blood, collected after recovery from COVID-19. The sequence was obtained from a human donor who had recovered from COVID-19. Here the CDR3 DNA reads TGTGCCAGCAGTCCCGCCGGTGAGGGGACGAACACTGAAGCTTTCTTT. It specifies CASSPAGEGTNTEAFF.